These 23 T cell receptor beta chains share one sample of origin, sequenced in a study of OX40 agonist ivuxolimab in advanced cancers. Library prep was done by the immunoSEQ multiplex PCR assay. TCRdb took this table from immuneACCESS and kept in-frame rearrangements with V and J called. Such tables lack part of the clones; where checked against another copy, unresolved V genes explain under half of the gap, and the rest is unexplained. Counted in this sample were 57,000 or so clones; less than 90% of them appeared once. The top ten clones comprise less than 3.5% of the sample. This specimen was CD4+ or CD8+ T cells sorted from blood, taken in a trial of the OX40 agonist ivuxolimab. The receptors here all came from an adult with an advanced solid tumor such as melanoma, head and neck, liver or kidney cancer.

The chain carries TRBV29-1 and TRBJ2-3; D might be TRBD1 or TRBD2, each matching 5 bases. Trimming left V 2 bases short and J 2 bases short, with 8 bases between. The CDR3 contains 13 residues. Germline CDR1 SQVTM, CDR2 ANQGSEA. The CDR3 here is CSVERGTTDTQYF. The CDR3 bases are TGCAGCGTTGAACGTGGGACCACAGATACGCAGTATTTT.

The V call is TRBV14, the J call TRBJ2-5; no clear D. V lost 1 base and J 4 bases, leaving 1 base between the germline ends. CDR3 length: 11 residues. In germline, CDR1 is SGHDN, CDR2 FVKESK. The CDR3 DNA follows: TGTGCCAGCAGCCAAGCAGAGACCCAGTACTTC. Protein product: CASSQAETQYF.

This clone showed up just a few times. V is TRBV6-1 and J is TRBJ1-5; D unresolved. The CDR3 has 14 amino acids. Trimming took 4 bases from V and 0 from J, leaving 7 bases between them. Germline V gene data show CDR1 as MNHNS and CDR2 as SASEGT. The CDR3 DNA sequence: TGTGCCAGCAGTGGCAGGCATAGCAATCAGCCCCAGCATTTT. Its protein is CASSGRHSNQPQHF.

In its sample, this clone was seen once. J is TRBJ1-2 and V is TRBV19; 7 bases align to TRBD1. Germline assignment: CDR1 LNHDA and CDR2 SQIVND (reference sequence). V dropped 5 bases and J dropped 4; count of bases not matched to a gene: 10. The CDR3 contains 15 residues. This CDR3 reads CASSLPGQTFYGYTF. CDR3 sequence (DNA): TGTGCCAGTAGTCTTCCGGGACAGACTTTCTATGGCTACACCTTC.

This clone has more than one count but fewer than ten. CDR3 residues: CASSPVPGTGAPGEQYF. The CDR3, as DNA: TGTGCCAGCTCACCCGTCCCCGGGACAGGGGCACCTGGCGAGCAGTACTTC. This rearrangement joins TRBV18 to TRBJ2-7; 10 bases are a match to TRBD1. The CDR3 is 17 amino acids. J gave up 6 bases and V 3 bases, and 14 bases lay outside the gene matches. Germline V gene sequence: CDR1 KGHSH, CDR2 LQKENI.

This chain connects TRBV11-1 to TRBJ2-1, with 10 positions matching TRBD1. Germline V gives CDR1 SGHAT, CDR2 FQDESV (reference sequence). The J segment lost 2 bases and the V segment lost 5 bases, leaving 9 bases of the junction unmatched. The CDR3 runs 17 residues. The CDR3, as DNA: TGTGCCAGCAGCACAAAGCACGGGACAGGGGCCTACAATGAGCAGTTCTTC. This sequence encodes CASSTKHGTGAYNEQFF.

This clone was picked up one time. This CDR3 reads CASSYGTANSRQYF. In nucleotides, the CDR3 is TGTGCCAGCAGTTACGGGACGGCGAACTCACGGCAGTACTTC. The rearrangement uses TRBV6-5 and TRBJ2-7; D assignment may be TRBD1 or TRBD2 (5 bases each). V was cut by 2 bases and J by 9 bases, with 17 bases left in between. The germline V gene has CDR1 MNHEY and CDR2 SVGAGI. The CDR3 is 14 amino acids.

This chain links TRBV11-1 with TRBJ2-7, with D perhaps matching TRBD2 (5 bases). From germline, CDR1 is SGHAT and CDR2 FQDESV (reference sequence). The V gene lost 3 bases and the J gene lost 5 bases, with 11 bases spanning the gap. The CDR3 is 13 residues long. The CDR3 loop is CASSFTGTHEQYF. CDR3 DNA sequence: TGTGCCAGCAGCTTCACGGGAACACACGAGCAGTACTTC.

V is TRBV7-9 and J is TRBJ2-5, with 14 bases fitting TRBD2. CDR3 length: 17 residues. Germline lookup yields CDR1 SEHNR and CDR2 FQNEAQ (reference sequence). V was clipped by 0 bases and J by 2 bases; unmatched bases: 2. DNA for the CDR3: TGTGCCAGCAGCTTAGCCGGACTAGCGGGGGGTCAAGAGACCCAGTACTTC. It codes for CASSLAGLAGGQETQYF.

This clone was seen a few times. The rearrangement joins TRBV9 to TRBJ1-5, with a tentative D call TRBD1 (6 bases). The V end was cut by 3 bases, the J end by 8 bases, with 12 bases between. Germline values: CDR1 SGDLS, CDR2 YYNGEE. This CDR3 comprises 13 residues. CDR3 sequence reads: CASSEGGLEPQHF. DNA of the CDR3: TGTGCCAGCAGCGAGGGGGGCCTAGAGCCCCAGCATTTT.

This clone was picked up a small number of times. The chain uses TRBV6-6 and TRBJ1-5; D not resolved. Germline V gene lookup returns CDR1 MNHNY and CDR2 SVGAGI (reference sequence). CDR3 length equals 14 residues. V was clipped by 7 bases and J by 0 bases, with 10 bases between them. This CDR3 reads CASNPRDSNQPQHF. The CDR3 nucleotides are TGTGCCAGCAACCCAAGGGATAGCAATCAGCCCCAGCATTTT.

The J gene is TRBJ2-7, the V gene TRBV19; D is unclear. This CDR3 has 14 amino acids. Germline V gene lookup returns CDR1 LNHDA and CDR2 SQIVND (reference sequence). Deletions cut 1 base from V and 3 bases from J, with 10 bases between. For the CDR3, the DNA is TGTGCCAGTAGTATAGCTGGGCAGAGCTACGAGCAGTACTTC. Its protein is CASSIAGQSYEQYF.

The chain couples TRBV5-1 to TRBJ2-5; the D call may be TRBD1 or TRBD2 (5 bases each). V was clipped by 1 base and J by 5 bases, with 9 bases between them. This CDR3 has 13 amino acids. Per the germline V gene, CDR1 is SGHRS and CDR2 is YFSETQ. The CDR3 nucleotides are TGCGCCAGCAGCTTGATGGGGACGGAGACCCAGTACTTC. This encodes CASSLMGTETQYF.

The sample holds one count of this clone. The J gene is TRBJ2-7, the V gene TRBV7-9; no firm D call. Trimming took 5 bases from V and 6 from J, leaving 14 bases between them. Germline-derived CDR1 and CDR2 are SEHNR and FQNEAQ (reference sequence). The CDR3 extends over 13 amino acids. The CDR3 loop reads CASSPTSGAEQYF. CDR3 nucleotides: TGTGCCAGCAGCCCTACGTCGGGCGCCGAGCAGTACTTC.

The CDR3 coding sequence is TGTGCCAGCAGCCCTACAGGGGAGGGAACTGAAGCTTTCTTT. As protein: CASSPTGEGTEAFF. This chain uses TRBV7-9 with TRBJ1-1; 7 positions agree with TRBD1. The CDR3 length is 14 residues. Germline V lookup: CDR1 SEHNR, CDR2 FQNEAQ (reference sequence). The ends lost 5 bases at V and 5 bases at J; junction bases unmatched: 8.

This sequence joins TRBV5-1 and TRBJ2-3; no reliable D call. CDR1 is SGHRS, CDR2 YFSETQ, per germline. V was clipped by 0 bases and J by 2 bases, with 10 bases between them. The CDR3 sequence is 15 residues long. CDR3 sequence (DNA): TGCGCCAGCAGCTTGGCTACAGCCTTCACAGATACGCAGTATTTT. Translated: CASSLATAFTDTQYF.

The chain joins TRBV5-1 to TRBJ2-3, with 7 positions matching TRBD2. The V segment lost 2 bases and the J segment 0 bases; nucleotides outside the gene matches: 3. Looked up from germline, CDR1 is SGHRS and CDR2 is YFSETQ. The CDR3 contains 15 residues. CDR3 DNA: TGCGCCAGCAGCTTTTCGCGGGGGAGCACAGATACGCAGTATTTT. Protein: CASSFSRGSTDTQYF.

This chain uses TRBV28 with TRBJ1-1; D call uncertain. CDR1 and CDR2 (germline): MDHEN, SYDVKM. Trimming stripped 6 bases from V and 7 bases from J, with 15 bases between. The CDR3 is 13 residues long. CDR3 bases: TGTGCCAGCAGAACGGGCCTAGCTAGTGAAGCTTTCTTT. This sequence encodes CASRTGLASEAFF.

The chain employs TRBV6-6 and TRBJ1-6; 9 bases agree with TRBD1. J lost 6 bases, V lost 5 bases, and 2 bases had no gene match. Germline V gives CDR1 MNHNY, CDR2 SVGAGI (reference sequence). This CDR3 region has 14 residues. Here the CDR3 DNA reads TGTGCCAGCAGTACGGGACAGGGTAATTCACCCCTCCACTTT. This sequence encodes CASSTGQGNSPLHF.

The chain recombines TRBV19 with TRBJ2-5; 9 nucleotides agree with TRBD1. Unmatched junction bases numbered 11, after V lost 7 bases and J lost 2 bases. Germline V CDR1 and CDR2: LNHDA, SQIVND (reference sequence). This CDR3 contains 16 residues. The CDR3, as DNA: TGTGCCAGTAATGAGCCGGGACAGGGAGGACAAGAGACCCAGTACTTC. Amino acid sequence: CASNEPGQGGQETQYF.

The genes are TRBV27 and TRBJ2-7, with D perhaps being TRBD1 or TRBD2 (5 bases each). Germline loops: CDR1 MNHEY, CDR2 SMNVEV (reference sequence). Trimming took off 2 bases at V and 0 bases at J, with 17 bases between the two ends. The CDR3 is 17 amino acids. The CDR3 DNA follows: TGTGCCAGCAGTTTACCCCCAGGACGGGGCAACTCCTACGAGCAGTACTTC. It is translated as CASSLPPGRGNSYEQYF.

To note about this clone: Relative to the germline gene, one junction end is altered; a read error may explain this. As DNA, the CDR3 is TGTGCCACCAGCAGGGGGGATGGGGTCTTC. This sequence encodes CATSRGDGVF. The rearrangement uses TRBV15 and TRBJ2-1; the D gene could be TRBD1 or TRBD2 (5 bases each). Germline V lookup: CDR1 LNHNV, CDR2 YYDKDF (reference sequence). The CDR3 consists of 10 residues. The whole variable domain, filled in from reference TRBV15 and TRBJ2-1, reads DAMVIQNPRYQVTQFGKPVTLSCSQTLNHNVMYWYQQKSSQAPKLLFHYYDKDFNNEADTPDNFQSRRPNTSFCFLDIRSPGLGDTAMYLCATSRGDGVFGPGTRLTVL.

This clone was counted only a few times. The chain is built from TRBV30 and TRBJ1-6; a possible D gene is TRBD1 (6 bases). The ends were cut back, 3 bases at V and 14 bases at J, with 14 bases in the middle. The CDR3 has 12 amino acids. Per germline, CDR1 GTSNPN and CDR2 SVGIG (reference sequence). The CDR3 bases are TGTGCCTGGAGGGACGGACAGCAGTCCCTCCACTTT. It specifies CAWRDGQQSLHF.